The text below deals with one TCR beta chain. The antigen remains undetermined. Treatment meaning: roughly 11-day PBMC culture with coronavirus spike peptide pools or control peptides (ViraFEST assay). Positive PCR tests dated from March to December 2020, predating US Alpha, Beta and Delta variants. The study sequenced cultured CD4+ T cell DNA using the Oncomine TCR Beta short-read assay. TCRdb itself ran the PCR reads through MiXCR, one entry per CDR3 protein. The table records approximately 19,000 distinct CDR3 sequences, about 50% of them present only once. The sample originates from a study of vaccination and CD4 T cells after COVID-19. V lost 1 base and J lost 7, with 10 bases in between. The CDR3 has 13 residues. Germline values: CDR1 LGHNA, CDR2 YNFKEQ. Whole-study findings and limits: Within convalescent individuals, 304 out of 307 vaccine-specific clones proved to be spike mono-reactive.

The material was CD4+ T cells from blood, cultured in vitro, obtained before SARS-CoV-2 vaccination. This clonotype was sampled from a human donor who had recovered from COVID-19. The chain employs TRBV4-2 and TRBJ1-2; a possible D gene is TRBD1 (6 bases). CDR3 loop: CASSQVSGVGYTF. The CDR3 DNA is TGTGCCAGCAGCCAAGTATCAGGGGTTGGCTACACCTTC.